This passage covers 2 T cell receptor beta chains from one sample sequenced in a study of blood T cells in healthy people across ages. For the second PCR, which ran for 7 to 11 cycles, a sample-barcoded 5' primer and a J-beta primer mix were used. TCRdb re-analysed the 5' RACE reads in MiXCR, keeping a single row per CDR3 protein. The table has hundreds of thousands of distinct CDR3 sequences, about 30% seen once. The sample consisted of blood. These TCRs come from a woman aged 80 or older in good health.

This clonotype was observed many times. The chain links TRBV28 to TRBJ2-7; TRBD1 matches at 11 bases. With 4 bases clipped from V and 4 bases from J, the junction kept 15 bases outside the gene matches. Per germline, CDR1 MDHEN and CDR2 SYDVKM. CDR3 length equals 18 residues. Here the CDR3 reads CASSSLGQGVGGGYEQYF. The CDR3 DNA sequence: TGTGCCAGCAGTTCTCTGGGACAGGGGGTTGGGGGGGGATACGAGCAGTACTTC.

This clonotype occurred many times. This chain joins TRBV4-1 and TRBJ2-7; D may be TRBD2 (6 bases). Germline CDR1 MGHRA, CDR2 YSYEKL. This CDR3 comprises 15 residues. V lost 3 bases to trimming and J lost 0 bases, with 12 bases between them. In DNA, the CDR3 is TGCGCCAGCAGCCATGTGACCGGGGGCTCCTACGAGCAGTACTTC. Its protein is CASSHVTGGSYEQYF.